This passage covers 5 T cell receptor beta chains from one sample sequenced in a study of neurological immune-mediated disorders. From the 5' RACE reads, TCRdb called clonotypes with MiXCR, one entry per CDR3 protein. The repertoire holds 35,000 to 50,000 distinct CDR3 sequences, with 2.5% as singletons. Sequencing was performed on PBMCs. These receptors were obtained from a man aged 45 to 65 with multiple sclerosis.

This clonotype was observed at least ten times. The chain carries TRBV12-3 or TRBV12-4 and TRBJ2-1, with 13 bases lining up with TRBD2. The CDR3 contains 18 residues. V shed 1 base and J 1 base; nucleotides not matched to a gene: 4. CDR3: CASSLELAGGYSYNEQFF. The DNA for the CDR3 is TGTGCCAGCAGTTTAGAACTAGCGGGGGGGTATTCCTACAATGAGCAGTTCTTC.

This clonotype appeared many times. J is TRBJ1-1 and V is TRBV5-1; possible D gene TRBD1, 5 bases. The CDR3 runs 13 residues. The V gene's germline CDR1 is SGHRS and CDR2 YFSETQ. Trimming cost V 4 bases and J 6 bases, with 13 bases left between them. In nucleotides, the CDR3 is TGCGCCAGCAGCCACGACAGTAACGCTGAAGCTTTCTTT. Translation gives CASSHDSNAEAFF.

The table lists this clonotype with many counts. The rearrangement links TRBV6-6 to TRBJ1-5, with TRBD1 matching 7 bases. From germline, CDR1 is MNHNY and CDR2 SVGAGI (reference sequence). V lost 9 bases, J lost 7 bases, and 9 bases stayed unmatched. This CDR3 is 13 amino acids long. CDR3 in amino acids: CASTGEYAQPQHF. The CDR3 DNA reads as TGTGCCAGTACAGGGGAATACGCGCAGCCCCAGCATTTT.

This clonotype was detected many times. This chain uses TRBV20-1 with TRBJ2-1; a possible D gene is TRBD1 (6 bases). Germline-derived CDR1 and CDR2 are DFQATT and SNEGSKA (reference sequence). CDR3 length: 11 residues. Deletions cut 2 bases from V and 9 bases from J, with 8 bases between. Here the CDR3 reads CSARSDSEQFF. CDR3 DNA sequence: TGCAGTGCTAGATCGGACAGTGAGCAGTTCTTC.

This clonotype was seen many times. This chain connects TRBV5-1 to TRBJ2-1; 7 bases agree with TRBD2. Germline assignment: CDR1 SGHRS and CDR2 YFSETQ. Trimming removed 5 bases from V and 10 bases from J; junction bases left unmatched: 6. The CDR3 is 12 amino acids. The CDR3 nucleotides are TGCGCCAGCAGGCGGGGGTGGGGAGAGCAGTTCTTC. Protein sequence: CASRRGWGEQFF.